The clone carrying this T cell receptor beta chain occurred many times. The V end lost 4 bases, the J end lost 7 bases, and 27 bases lay between the germline ends. The CDR3 runs 18 residues. The V gene's germline CDR1 is KGHDR and CDR2 SFDVKD. The data were taken from a study of T cell repertoires in cytomegalovirus infection. TCRdb called the reads again in MiXCR, with one record for every CDR3 protein. The sample lists fewer than 550,000 distinct CDR3 sequences; 15% to 20% were seen once. This chain links TRBV24-1 with TRBJ1-2, with D possibly being TRBD1 (5 bases). The receptor was isolated from a human donor in good health (CMV status not recorded). Some clones in this sample may be carry-over from other donors' samples. The sample was CD8+ T cells from PBMCs. CDR3 sequence: CATSDPAWVGRDVSGYTF. The CDR3 nucleotides read TGTGCCACCAGTGACCCAGCCTGGGTTGGCAGGGATGTCTCTGGCTACACCTTC.